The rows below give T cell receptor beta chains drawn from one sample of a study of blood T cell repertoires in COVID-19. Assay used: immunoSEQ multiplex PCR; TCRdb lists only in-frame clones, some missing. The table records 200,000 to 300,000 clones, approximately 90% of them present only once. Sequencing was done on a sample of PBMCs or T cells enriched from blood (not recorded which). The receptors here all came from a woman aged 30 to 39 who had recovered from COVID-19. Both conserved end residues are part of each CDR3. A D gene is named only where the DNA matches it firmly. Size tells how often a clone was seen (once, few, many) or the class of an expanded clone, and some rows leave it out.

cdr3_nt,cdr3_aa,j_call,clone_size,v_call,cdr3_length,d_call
TGTGCCTGGTCCGGGACTCCGGGGGAAAAACTGTTTTTT,CAWSGTPGEKLFF,TRBJ1-4,NA,TRBV30,13,NA
TGCGCCAGCAGCCAAGTTTTCGGAGAGACCCAGTACTTC,CASSQVFGETQYF,TRBJ2-5,NA,TRBV4-3,13,NA
TGTGCCAGCAGCACCCGTCTAGCAATCTCCTACAATGAGCAGTTCTTC,CASSTRLAISYNEQFF,TRBJ2-1,NA,TRBV7-9,16,NA
TGTGCCAGCAGTTACCCCTCGGGGGAGAAAGCTTTCTTT,CASSYPSGEKAFF,TRBJ1-1,NA,TRBV28,13,NA
TGTGCCAGCAGCTTACAGGGATCGGACGGCGAGCAGTACTTC,CASSLQGSDGEQYF,TRBJ2-7,NA,TRBV7-3,14,NA
TGCGCCAGCAGCTTGAGCGGGACACTAGAGACCCAGTACTTC,CASSLSGTLETQYF,TRBJ2-5,NA,TRBV5-1,14,NA
TGTGCCAGCAGCGTAGCAGGGGCGGTGAACACTGAAGCTTTCTTT,CASSVAGAVNTEAFF,TRBJ1-1,NA,TRBV9,15,NA
TGTGCCAGCAGTAACCTAGCGGGAGGGCCGCGGACGCAGTATTTT,CASSNLAGGPRTQYF,TRBJ2-3,NA,TRBV3-1/TRBV3-2,15,TRBD2
TGTGCCAGCAGTGGGGCAGACTATGGCTACACCTTC,CASSGADYGYTF,TRBJ1-2,few,TRBV2,12,NA
TGTGCCAGCAGCTCGGGACTAGCGACAGATACGCAGTATTTT,CASSSGLATDTQYF,TRBJ2-3,NA,TRBV13,14,TRBD2
TGTGCCTGGAGTGGCGCGCCCTCCTACAATGAGCAGTTCTTC,CAWSGAPSYNEQFF,TRBJ2-1,few,TRBV30,14,NA
TGTGCCAGCAGCTTGGATGGGACTTCCTTTATAGGCTCTGGAAACACCATATATTTT,CASSLDGTSFIGSGNTIYF,TRBJ1-3,NA,TRBV5-4,19,NA
TGTGCCAGCATTCCCAACAGGAGACTCAAAGCTTTCTTT,CASIPNRRLKAFF,TRBJ1-1,NA,TRBV28,13,NA
TGTGCCAGCAGAGACGGGGGAAACGGTGAAAAACTGTTTTTT,CASRDGGNGEKLFF,TRBJ1-4,NA,TRBV25-1,14,NA
TGTGCCAGCAGTCCCGCGGGACAGGGTCCTGCGTCCTACGAGCAGTACTTC,CASSPAGQGPASYEQYF,TRBJ2-7,NA,TRBV6-6,17,TRBD1
TGTGCCAGCATGGGGGGGGCGACCGGGGAGCTGTTTTTT,CASMGGATGELFF,TRBJ2-2,NA,TRBV2,13,NA
TGCAGCGCCGTAGGACAGGGAGCTGGTGGCTACACCTTC,CSAVGQGAGGYTF,TRBJ1-2,NA,TRBV29-1,13,TRBD1
TGTGCCAGCAGCCCGCGAGGTACAGGGGGGATGGATGGGGCCAACGTCCTGACTTTC,CASSPRGTGGMDGANVLTF,TRBJ2-6,NA,TRBV9,19,TRBD1
TGTGCCAGCTCACACGGGTCGAGCAATCAGCCCCAGCATTTT,CASSHGSSNQPQHF,TRBJ1-5,once,TRBV18,14,NA
TGTGCCATCAGTGAGTCGAATCCCGGACTAGCAAGTTTCCCCGGGGAGCTGTTTTTT,CAISESNPGLASFPGELFF,TRBJ2-2,NA,TRBV10-3,19,TRBD2
TGTGCCATCTCCGGGACAGGGGACACCGGGGAGCTGTTTTTT,CAISGTGDTGELFF,TRBJ2-2,NA,TRBV10-3,14,TRBD1
TGTGCCAGCAGTTTAAACAGGGTGGGCAATCAGCCCCAGCATTTT,CASSLNRVGNQPQHF,TRBJ1-5,NA,TRBV27,15,NA
TGTGCCAGCAGTTTAGACTTCTATGGCTACACCTTC,CASSLDFYGYTF,TRBJ1-2,once,TRBV28,12,NA
TGTGCCAGCAGCCCCGACAGGGGTCAGCCCCAGCATTTT,CASSPDRGQPQHF,TRBJ1-5,NA,TRBV7-2,13,TRBD1
TGTGCCAGCAGCCAAGGGAGTAATGAAAAACTGTTTTTT,CASSQGSNEKLFF,TRBJ1-4,NA,TRBV3-1/TRBV3-2,13,NA
TGTGCCAGCAGTTTATTCGACAGACAAGGATGGTTCTTC,CASSLFDRQGWFF,TRBJ2-1,once,TRBV28,13,NA
TGTGCCAGTAGTCCGCTAGCGACCAGCACAGATACGCAGTATTTT,CASSPLATSTDTQYF,TRBJ2-3,once,TRBV19,15,NA
TGTGCCAGCAGACCACAGGACACCGGGGAGCTGTTTTTT,CASRPQDTGELFF,TRBJ2-2,NA,TRBV12-3/TRBV12-4,13,NA
TGTGCCAGCAGCCAAGATAGTAATCAGCCCCAGCATTTT,CASSQDSNQPQHF,TRBJ1-5,NA,TRBV3-1/TRBV3-2,13,NA
TGTGCCAGCAGCTTAGGGCGGGAGGGCCGTTACAATGAGCAGTTCTTC,CASSLGREGRYNEQFF,TRBJ2-1,NA,TRBV7-9,16,TRBD2
TGTGCCAGCTCGACCAGGGGGAGCAATCAGCCCCAGCATTTT,CASSTRGSNQPQHF,TRBJ1-5,NA,TRBV18,14,TRBD1
TGTGCCTGGGATCAATGGGCGGGATACAATGAGCAGTTCTTC,CAWDQWAGYNEQFF,TRBJ2-1,NA,TRBV30,14,NA
TGTGCCAGCTCGGGTTTGGGCGACAGGGACCCCAGCTCTGGGGCCAACGTCCTGACTTTC,CASSGLGDRDPSSGANVLTF,TRBJ2-6,once,TRBV18,20,TRBD1
TGTGCCAGCTCGGTTGGAGACCGATCCGAAGCTTTCTTT,CASSVGDRSEAFF,TRBJ1-1,NA,TRBV18,13,NA
TGCAGCGTTGAGCAGGGGGCTAGGACCGGGGAGCTGTTTTTT,CSVEQGARTGELFF,TRBJ2-2,NA,TRBV29-1,14,TRBD1
TGTGCCAGCTCGACAGTAAATCAGCCCCAGCATTTT,CASSTVNQPQHF,TRBJ1-5,NA,TRBV18,12,NA
TGTGCCAGCAGGGTAACAGCCCCTGCTGGCTACACCTTC,CASRVTAPAGYTF,TRBJ1-2,NA,TRBV28,13,NA
TGTGCCAGCAGTGCCTGGACAGTGAACACCGGGGAGCTGTTTTTT,CASSAWTVNTGELFF,TRBJ2-2,NA,TRBV2,15,NA
TGTGCCAGCAGCCCACGGACTTCGTCCTACGAGCAGTACTTC,CASSPRTSSYEQYF,TRBJ2-7,NA,TRBV7-6,14,NA
TGTGCCAGCAGACGGACATCATGGGGAGAAGCTTTCTTT,CASRRTSWGEAFF,TRBJ1-1,few,TRBV12-3/TRBV12-4,13,NA
TGTGCCAGCTCACCTCGAAGGACAGTCATGAACACTGAAGCTTTCTTT,CASSPRRTVMNTEAFF,TRBJ1-1,NA,TRBV18,16,NA
TGCGCCAGCAGCTTGGGTAACACAGCTAACTATGGCTACACCTTC,CASSLGNTANYGYTF,TRBJ1-2,NA,TRBV5-1,15,NA
TGTGCCAGTAGTGCCTGGACAGGCTGGATGAACACTGAAGCTTTCTTT,CASSAWTGWMNTEAFF,TRBJ1-1,NA,TRBV19,16,TRBD1
TGTGCCAGCAGTCTGACAGGGGCTGAGCAGTTCTTC,CASSLTGAEQFF,TRBJ2-1,NA,TRBV11-1,12,TRBD1
TGTGCCAGCCTAGACAGGGTCTATGGCTACACCTTC,CASLDRVYGYTF,TRBJ1-2,NA,TRBV27,12,TRBD1
TGTGCCAGCTCACCACCGGGCCACGAGACCTACAATGAGCAGTTCTTC,CASSPPGHETYNEQFF,TRBJ2-1,NA,TRBV18,16,NA